The 13 T cell receptor beta chains given below trace back to one sample, sequenced in a study of cytomegalovirus exposure and HLA in healthy donors. Primers for the PCR totalled 60 Vbeta and 13 Jbeta. The table came from immunoSEQ multiplex PCR; TCRdb's copy has only in-frame clones and leaves some out. The data show some 87,000 clones, about three fifths seen once. Sequenced sample: PBMCs. All receptors come from a woman in her twenties or thirties in good health and CMV-seropositive.

This chain connects TRBV30 to TRBJ2-3; 7 bases align to TRBD2. The CDR3 totals 13 residues. V lost 5 bases and J lost 0; bases outside the gene matches: 2. CDR1 GTSNPN and CDR2 SVGIG come from the germline V gene (reference sequence). The CDR3 sequence: CAWLAASTDTQYF. The CDR3 region has the DNA TGTGCCTGGCTAGCGGCTAGCACAGATACGCAGTATTTT. The entire variable domain, with the rest obtained from reference TRBV30 and TRBJ2-3, is as follows: SQTIHQWPATLVQPVGSPLSLECTVEGTSNPNLYWYRQAAGRGLQLLFYSVGIGQISSEVPQNLSASRPQDRQFILSSKKLLLSDSGFYLCAWLAASTDTQYFGPGTRLTVL.

The J gene is TRBJ1-2, the V gene TRBV7-2; 7 bases line up with TRBD1. The germline CDR1 and CDR2 sequences are SGHTA and FQGNSA. The CDR3 spans 13 residues. Germline trimming cut 5 bases from V and 5 bases from J; bases unmatched to any gene: 5. CDR3 residues: CASSTGAQYGYTF. Here the CDR3 DNA reads TGTGCCAGCAGCACAGGGGCGCAGTATGGCTACACCTTC. Using reference TRBV7-2 and TRBJ1-2 for the parts outside the CDR3, the full variable domain is GAGVSQSPSNKVTEKGKDVELRCDPISGHTALYWYRQSLGQGLEFLIYFQGNSAPDKSGLPSDRFSAERTGGSVSTLTIQRTQQEDSAVYLCASSTGAQYGYTFGSGTRLTVV.

This chain connects TRBV18 to TRBJ2-5; D is possibly TRBD2 (5 bases). Germline values: CDR1 KGHSH, CDR2 LQKENI. The CDR3 has 15 residues. V gave up 5 bases and J gave up 7 bases, with 20 bases separating them. The CDR3, as DNA: TGTGCCAGCTCAACAGCCCTAGCTCCAACGGGGACCCAGTACTTC. Translated: CASSTALAPTGTQYF.

This chain links TRBV6-5 with TRBJ1-2; D is unclear. The CDR3 has 12 residues. Looked up from germline, CDR1 is MNHEY and CDR2 is SVGAGI. CDR3 region: CASHAGTYGYTF. CDR3 nucleotides: TGTGCGTCTCATGCGGGCACCTATGGCTACACCTTC.

This sequence joins TRBV15 and TRBJ1-2; D is uncertain. The germline V gene has CDR1 LNHNV and CDR2 YYDKDF (reference sequence). The length of the CDR3 is 18 residues. The V end lost 0 bases, the J end lost 5 bases, and 22 bases lay between the germline ends. CDR3 loop: CATSRERIKGGIRYGYTF. The CDR3 DNA follows: TGTGCCACCAGCAGAGAACGGATTAAGGGAGGGATTCGGTATGGCTACACCTTC.

V usage is TRBV19 and J usage is TRBJ1-2; a possible D gene is TRBD1 (5 bases). Germline CDR1 is LNHDA and CDR2 is SQIVND (reference sequence). CDR3 length: 12 amino acids. Trimming cost V 8 bases and J 4 bases, with 11 bases left between them. The CDR3 loop is CASRREGYGYTF. CDR3 nucleotides: TGTGCCAGTCGCAGGGAAGGCTATGGCTACACCTTC.

The chain links TRBV9 to TRBJ2-7, with TRBD2 matching over 10 bases. V trimming: 1 base; J trimming: 1 base; junction bases outside the gene matches: 8. From germline, CDR1 is SGDLS and CDR2 YYNGEE. The length of the CDR3 is 17 residues. The CDR3, as DNA: TGTGCCAGCAGCGTAAGTGTAGAGCGGGGGGGTTCCTACGAGCAGTACTTC. Amino acids: CASSVSVERGGSYEQYF.

CDR3: CASSTTGNYNEQFF. Here the CDR3 DNA reads TGTGCCAGCAGCACAACAGGGAACTACAATGAGCAGTTCTTC. This chain links TRBV5-4 with TRBJ2-1, with D possibly TRBD1 on 6 matching bases. CDR1 SGHNT and CDR2 YYREEE come from the germline V gene (reference sequence). This CDR3 has 14 amino acids. V was clipped by 4 bases and J by 3 bases, with 11 bases between them.

The chain combines TRBV7-9 with TRBJ2-1; 10 bases line up with TRBD2. CDR1 is SEHNR and CDR2 is FQNEAQ in the germline V gene (reference sequence). The CDR3 covers 14 residues. V was pared by 5 bases and J by 7 bases, with 5 bases of the junction left unmatched. Here the CDR3 reads CASSEGTSVNEQFF. The CDR3 region has the DNA TGTGCCAGCAGCGAAGGGACTAGCGTGAATGAGCAGTTCTTC.

This rearrangement joins TRBV5-4 to TRBJ1-1; D uncertain. V lost 2 bases to trimming and J lost 1 base, with 6 bases between them. This CDR3 comprises 13 residues. The germline V gene encodes CDR1 SGHNT and CDR2 YYREEE (reference sequence). In nucleotides, the CDR3 is TGTGCCAGCAGCTTACAAGAGAACACTGAAGCTTTCTTT. It yields the protein CASSLQENTEAFF. Based on the CDR3 plus reference TRBV5-4 and TRBJ1-1, the full variable domain is ETGVTQSPTHLIKTRGQQVTLRCSSQSGHNTVSWYQQALGQGPQFIFQYYREEENGRGNFPPRFSGLQFPNYSSELNVNALELDDSALYLCASSLQENTEAFFGQGTRLTVV.

The rearrangement links TRBV6-5 to TRBJ2-7, with 9 positions matching TRBD1. Germline assignment: CDR1 MNHEY and CDR2 SVGAGI. J lost 9 bases, V lost 6 bases, and 12 bases had no gene match. The CDR3 is 14 amino acids. The CDR3 loop reads CASSSAGTGLGQYF. CDR3 DNA: TGTGCCAGCAGCTCGGCCGGGACAGGGCTTGGGCAGTACTTC.

The chain combines TRBV19 with TRBJ1-1, with no clear D. Germline CDR1 reads LNHDA; CDR2 reads SQIVND (reference sequence). The CDR3 spans 14 residues. The V end lost 5 bases, the J end lost 1 base, and 11 bases lay between the germline ends. The CDR3 reads CASSSGIKNTEAFF. CDR3 DNA: TGTGCCAGTAGTTCCGGGATAAAGAACACTGAAGCTTTCTTT.

The V call is TRBV6-1, the J call TRBJ2-7; 7 bases align to TRBD2. There are 15 residues in the CDR3. V was pared by 3 bases and J by 0 bases, with 5 bases of the junction left unmatched. CDR1 and CDR2 (germline): MNHNS, SASEGT. DNA of the CDR3: TGTGCCAGCAGTGATAACGGGGGGACCTCCTACGAGCAGTACTTC. This gives the protein CASSDNGGTSYEQYF.